This T cell receptor beta chain originates from a study of T cell repertoires in cytomegalovirus infection (dated by TCRdb to about 2019). Background on the whole study: The HLA type of each donor mattered for the analysis, because public TCR beta signatures pointed to carriage of CMV infection along with the matching HLA type.

The CDR3 sequence holds 15 residues, the cysteine and phenylalanine included. Of the read, only the CDR3 DNA is kept; its 45 bases are in frame from base 1. CDR1 and CDR2 are read off the germline V gene (reference sequence) as LNHDA and SQIVND. V and J lose 1 base and 1 base, and a span of 10 bases separates them. General findings and caveats noted by the study authors: The ex vivo response was dominated by HLA-C-restricted CMV-specific TCR beta clonotypes, and the single most frequent clonotype in two of eight donors was supplied by these HLA-C-restricted clonotypes. In both this cohort and an independent cohort of some 350 donors, the cumulative frequency of public TCR beta family members distinguished carriers of CMV infection plus the relevant HLA type.

This clonotype was picked up a small number of times. Its antigen has not been determined. No per-base quality is available; no much larger clone lies one base away. These reads were obtained on an Illumina HiSeq 1500. TCRdb ran its own pipeline on the public reads, namely fastp trimming at Q25 and MiXCR clone calling, and kept in-frame beta chains. One record per CDR3 amino acid sequence lists the most common genes and DNA. Within this sample are under 800,000 distinct CDR3 sequences, with approximately 24% of them counted one time only. In total, the top ten clones hold 8% of the sample. This sequence uses TRBV19 and TRBJ1-1; the D gene cannot be named for sure. Sequencing input: CD8+ T cells from PBMCs. The sequence was collected from a human donor in good health (CMV status not recorded). Some clones in this sample may be carry-over from other donors' samples. The DNA sequence is given as TGTGCCAGTAGTATAGTCCGGTGGGGGAACACTGAAGCTTTCTTT. Its translation is CASSIVRWGNTEAFF.